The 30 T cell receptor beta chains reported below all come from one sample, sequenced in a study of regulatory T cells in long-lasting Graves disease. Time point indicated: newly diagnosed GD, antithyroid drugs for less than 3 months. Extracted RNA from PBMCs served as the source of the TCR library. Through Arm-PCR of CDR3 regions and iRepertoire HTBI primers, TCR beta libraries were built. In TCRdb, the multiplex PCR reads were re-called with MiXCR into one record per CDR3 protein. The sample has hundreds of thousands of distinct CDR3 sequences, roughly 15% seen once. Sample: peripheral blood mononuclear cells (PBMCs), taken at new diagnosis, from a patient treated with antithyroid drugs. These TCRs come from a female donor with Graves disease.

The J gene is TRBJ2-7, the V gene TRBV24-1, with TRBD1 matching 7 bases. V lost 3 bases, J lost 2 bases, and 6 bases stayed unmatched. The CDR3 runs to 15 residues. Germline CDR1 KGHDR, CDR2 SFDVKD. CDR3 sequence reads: CATSDPTGTTYEQYF. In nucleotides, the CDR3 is TGTGCCACCAGTGATCCGACAGGGACGACCTACGAGCAGTACTTC.

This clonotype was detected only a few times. In DNA form, the CDR3 reads TGCGCCAGCAGTGAGGTCGGGGGAGGTGAGTTCTTC. Translated: CASSEVGGGEFF. The V and J genes are TRBV10-1 and TRBJ2-1; D is possibly TRBD2 (6 bases). The ends were cut back, 2 bases at V and 14 bases at J, with 13 bases in the middle. This CDR3 is built from 12 residues. Per germline, CDR1 WNHNN and CDR2 SYGVQD (reference sequence).

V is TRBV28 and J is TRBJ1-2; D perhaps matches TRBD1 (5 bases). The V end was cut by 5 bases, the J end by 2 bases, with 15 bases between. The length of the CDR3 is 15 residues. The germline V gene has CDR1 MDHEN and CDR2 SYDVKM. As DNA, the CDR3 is TGTGCCAGCAGTGGACTGGGGACGGCGAACTATGGCTACACCTTC. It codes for CASSGLGTANYGYTF.

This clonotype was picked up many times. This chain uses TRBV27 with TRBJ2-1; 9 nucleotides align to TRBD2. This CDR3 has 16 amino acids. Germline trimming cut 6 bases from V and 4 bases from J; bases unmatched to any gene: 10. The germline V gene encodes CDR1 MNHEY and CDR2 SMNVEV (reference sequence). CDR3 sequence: CASRPPGTSFYNEQFF. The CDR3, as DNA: TGTGCCAGCAGGCCTCCCGGGACTAGCTTTTACAATGAGCAGTTCTTC.

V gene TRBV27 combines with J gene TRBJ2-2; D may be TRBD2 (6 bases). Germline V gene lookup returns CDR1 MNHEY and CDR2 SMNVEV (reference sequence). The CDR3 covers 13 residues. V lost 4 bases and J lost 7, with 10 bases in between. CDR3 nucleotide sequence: TGTGCCAGCAGTTCTGCGGGGAGCGGGGAGCTGTTTTTT. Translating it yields CASSSAGSGELFF.

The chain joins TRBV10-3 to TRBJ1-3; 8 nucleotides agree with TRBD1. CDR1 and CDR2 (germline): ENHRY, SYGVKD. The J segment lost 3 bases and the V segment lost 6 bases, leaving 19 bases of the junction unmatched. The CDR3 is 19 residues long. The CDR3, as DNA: TGTGCCATCAGCTCACCCCACTCAGGGGGCTGGTTTGATGGAAACACCATATATTTT. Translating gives CAISSPHSGGWFDGNTIYF.

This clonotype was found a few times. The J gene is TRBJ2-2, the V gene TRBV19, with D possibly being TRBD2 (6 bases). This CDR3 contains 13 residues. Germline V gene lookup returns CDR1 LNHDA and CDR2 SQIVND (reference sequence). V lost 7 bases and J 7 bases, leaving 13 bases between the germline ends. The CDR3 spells CASIAGSSGELFF. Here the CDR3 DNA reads TGTGCCAGTATCGCGGGGTCTAGCGGGGAGCTGTTTTTT.

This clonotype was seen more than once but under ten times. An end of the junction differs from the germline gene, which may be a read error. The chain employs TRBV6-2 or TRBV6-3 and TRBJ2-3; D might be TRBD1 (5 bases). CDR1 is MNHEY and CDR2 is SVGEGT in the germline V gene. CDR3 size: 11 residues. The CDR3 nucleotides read TGTGCCAGCTCCACGACAGAAACGCAGTATTTT. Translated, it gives CASSTTETQYF.

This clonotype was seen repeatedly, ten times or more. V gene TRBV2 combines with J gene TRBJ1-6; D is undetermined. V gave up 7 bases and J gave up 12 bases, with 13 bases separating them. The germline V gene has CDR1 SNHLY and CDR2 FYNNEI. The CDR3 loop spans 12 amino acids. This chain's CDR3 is CASTPGERPLHF. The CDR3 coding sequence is TGTGCCAGCACTCCCGGGGAGAGACCCCTCCACTTT.

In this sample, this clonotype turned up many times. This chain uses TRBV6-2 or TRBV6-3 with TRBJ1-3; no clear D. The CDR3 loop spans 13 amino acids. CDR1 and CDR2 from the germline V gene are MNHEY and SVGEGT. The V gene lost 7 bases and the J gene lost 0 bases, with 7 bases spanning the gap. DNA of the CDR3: TGTGCCAGCACCAGGAGCTCTGGAAACACCATATATTTT. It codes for CASTRSSGNTIYF.

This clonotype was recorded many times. CDR3 sequence (DNA): TGTGCCAGCAGCGCAGGACGGGTGGAAGAGACCCAGTACTTC. Protein: CASSAGRVEETQYF. V gene TRBV9 combines with J gene TRBJ2-5; D is unclear. Germline assignment: CDR1 SGDLS and CDR2 YYNGEE. The V end lost 3 bases, the J end lost 3 bases, and 12 bases lay between the germline ends. The CDR3 length is 14 residues.

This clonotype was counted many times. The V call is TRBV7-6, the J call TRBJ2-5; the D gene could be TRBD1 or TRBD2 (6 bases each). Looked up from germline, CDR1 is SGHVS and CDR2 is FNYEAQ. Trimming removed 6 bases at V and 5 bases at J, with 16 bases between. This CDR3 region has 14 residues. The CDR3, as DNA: TGTGCCAGCAGTCCCGAGGTGGGGGGCGAGACCCAGTACTTC. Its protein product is CASSPEVGGETQYF.

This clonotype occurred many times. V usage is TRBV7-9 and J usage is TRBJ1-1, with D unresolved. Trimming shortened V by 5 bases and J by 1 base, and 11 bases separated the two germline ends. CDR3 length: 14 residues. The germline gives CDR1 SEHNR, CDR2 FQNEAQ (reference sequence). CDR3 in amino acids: CASSPVPSNTEAFF. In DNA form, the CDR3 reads TGTGCCAGCAGCCCCGTCCCTTCGAACACTGAAGCTTTCTTT.

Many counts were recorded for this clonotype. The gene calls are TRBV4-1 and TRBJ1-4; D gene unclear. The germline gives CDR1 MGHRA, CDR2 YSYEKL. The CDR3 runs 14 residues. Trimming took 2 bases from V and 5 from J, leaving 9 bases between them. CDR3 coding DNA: TGCGCCAGCAGCCAATTGGGCAGCAATGAAAAACTGTTTTTT. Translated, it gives CASSQLGSNEKLFF.

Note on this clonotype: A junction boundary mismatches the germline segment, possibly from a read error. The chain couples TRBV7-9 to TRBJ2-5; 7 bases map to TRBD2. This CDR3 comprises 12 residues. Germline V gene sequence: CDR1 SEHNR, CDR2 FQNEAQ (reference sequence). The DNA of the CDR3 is TGTGCCAACAGCCCCGGGGGGGAGACCCAGTACTTC. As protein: CANSPGGETQYF.

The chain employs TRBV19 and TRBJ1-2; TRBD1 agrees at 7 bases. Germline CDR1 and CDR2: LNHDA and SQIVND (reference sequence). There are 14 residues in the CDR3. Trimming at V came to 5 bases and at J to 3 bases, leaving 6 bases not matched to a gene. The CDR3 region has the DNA TGTGCCAGTAGTTTCCGGGACAGCTACTATGGCTACACCTTC. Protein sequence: CASSFRDSYYGYTF. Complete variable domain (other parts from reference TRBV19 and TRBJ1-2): DGGITQSPKYLFRKEGQNVTLSCEQNLNHDAMYWYRQDPGQGLRLIYYSQIVNDFQKGDIAEGYSVSREKKESFPLTVTSAQKNPTAFYLCASSFRDSYYGYTFGSGTRLTVV.

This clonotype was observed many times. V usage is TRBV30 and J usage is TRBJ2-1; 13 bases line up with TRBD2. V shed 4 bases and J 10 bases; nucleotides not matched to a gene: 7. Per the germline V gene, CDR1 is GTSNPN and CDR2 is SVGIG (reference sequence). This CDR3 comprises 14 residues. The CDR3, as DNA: TGTGCCTGGATGGGGACTAGCGGGACAAAAGAGCAGTTCTTC. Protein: CAWMGTSGTKEQFF. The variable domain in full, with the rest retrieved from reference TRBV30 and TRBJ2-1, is SQTIHQWPATLVQPVGSPLSLECTVEGTSNPNLYWYRQAAGRGLQLLFYSVGIGQISSEVPQNLSASRPQDRQFILSSKKLLLSDSGFYLCAWMGTSGTKEQFFGPGTRLTVL.

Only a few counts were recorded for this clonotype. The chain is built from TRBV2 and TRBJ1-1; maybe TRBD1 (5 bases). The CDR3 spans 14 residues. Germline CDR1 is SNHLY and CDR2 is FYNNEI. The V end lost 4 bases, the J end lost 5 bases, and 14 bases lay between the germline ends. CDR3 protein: CASSVLQGATEAFF. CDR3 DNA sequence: TGTGCCAGCAGTGTCCTCCAGGGAGCAACTGAAGCTTTCTTT.

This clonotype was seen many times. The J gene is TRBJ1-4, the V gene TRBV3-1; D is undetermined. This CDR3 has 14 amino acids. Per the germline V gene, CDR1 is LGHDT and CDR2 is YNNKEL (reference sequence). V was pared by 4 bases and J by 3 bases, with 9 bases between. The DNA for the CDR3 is TGTGCCAGCAGCCCGAGTCGTGCTAATGAAAAACTGTTTTTT. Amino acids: CASSPSRANEKLFF.

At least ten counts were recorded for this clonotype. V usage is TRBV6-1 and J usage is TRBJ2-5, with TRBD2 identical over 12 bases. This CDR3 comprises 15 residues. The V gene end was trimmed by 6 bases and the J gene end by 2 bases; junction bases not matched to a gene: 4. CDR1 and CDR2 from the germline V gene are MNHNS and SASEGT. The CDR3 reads CASRGGLAGQETQYF. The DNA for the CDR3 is TGTGCCAGCAGGGGAGGACTAGCGGGACAAGAGACCCAGTACTTC.

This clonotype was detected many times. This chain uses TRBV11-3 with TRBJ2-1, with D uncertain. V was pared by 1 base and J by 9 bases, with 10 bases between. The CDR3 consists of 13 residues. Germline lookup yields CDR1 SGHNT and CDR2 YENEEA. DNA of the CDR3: TGTGCCAGCAGCTTAGGCCGCCACGGTGAGCAGTTCTTC. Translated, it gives CASSLGRHGEQFF. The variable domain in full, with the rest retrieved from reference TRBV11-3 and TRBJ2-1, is EAGVVQSPRYKIIEKKQPVAFWCNPISGHNTLYWYLQNLGQGPELLIRYENEEAVDDSQLPKDRFSAERLKGVDSTLKIQPAELGDSAVYLCASSLGRHGEQFFGPGTRLTVL.

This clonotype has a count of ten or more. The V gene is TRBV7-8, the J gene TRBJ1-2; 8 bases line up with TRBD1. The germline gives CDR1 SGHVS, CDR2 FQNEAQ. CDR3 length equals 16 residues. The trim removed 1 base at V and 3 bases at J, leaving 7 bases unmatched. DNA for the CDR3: TGTGCCAGCAGCTTAGTATTCAGGGGGCACGACTATGGCTACACCTTC. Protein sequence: CASSLVFRGHDYGYTF.

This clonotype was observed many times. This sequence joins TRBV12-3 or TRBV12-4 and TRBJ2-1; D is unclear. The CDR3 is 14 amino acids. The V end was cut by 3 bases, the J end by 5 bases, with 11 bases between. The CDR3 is CASSFGLTDNEQFF. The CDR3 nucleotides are TGTGCCAGCAGTTTTGGGCTGACCGACAATGAGCAGTTCTTC.

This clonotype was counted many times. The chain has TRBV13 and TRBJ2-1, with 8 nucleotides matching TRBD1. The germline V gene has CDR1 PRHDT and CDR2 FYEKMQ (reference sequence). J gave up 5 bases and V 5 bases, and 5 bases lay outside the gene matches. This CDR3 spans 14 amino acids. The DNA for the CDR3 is TGTGCCAGCAGCCTGGACAGGGTCGACAATGAGCAGTTCTTC. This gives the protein CASSLDRVDNEQFF.

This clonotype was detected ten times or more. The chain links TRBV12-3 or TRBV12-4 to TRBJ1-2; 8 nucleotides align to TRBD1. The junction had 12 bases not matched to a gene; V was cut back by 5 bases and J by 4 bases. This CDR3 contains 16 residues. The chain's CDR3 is CASSQRDRGHSYGYTF. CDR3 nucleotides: TGTGCCAGCAGTCAGCGTGACAGGGGACATAGCTATGGCTACACCTTC.

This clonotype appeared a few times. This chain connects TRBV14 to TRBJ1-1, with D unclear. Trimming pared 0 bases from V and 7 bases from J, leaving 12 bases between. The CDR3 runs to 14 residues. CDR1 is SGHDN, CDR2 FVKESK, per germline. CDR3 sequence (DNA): TGTGCCAGCAGCCAAGATCAGTGGGGTGGTGAAGCTTTCTTT. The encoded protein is CASSQDQWGGEAFF.

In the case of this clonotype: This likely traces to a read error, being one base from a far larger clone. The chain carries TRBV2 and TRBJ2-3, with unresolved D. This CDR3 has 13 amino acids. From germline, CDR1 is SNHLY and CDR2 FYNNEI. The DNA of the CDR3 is TGTGCCAGCAGCCAAGATCCGTCAGATACGCAGTGTTTT. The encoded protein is CASSQDPSDTQCF.

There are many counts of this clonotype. The CDR3 protein is CASSLSGSNEQFF. CDR3 bases: TGTGCCAGCAGCTTGTCGGGCAGCAATGAGCAGTTCTTC. This chain joins TRBV5-8 and TRBJ2-1; D is undetermined. Germline V gene data show CDR1 as SGHTS and CDR2 as YDEGEE. The V gene lost 1 base and the J gene lost 6 bases, with 8 bases spanning the gap. The CDR3 has 13 residues.

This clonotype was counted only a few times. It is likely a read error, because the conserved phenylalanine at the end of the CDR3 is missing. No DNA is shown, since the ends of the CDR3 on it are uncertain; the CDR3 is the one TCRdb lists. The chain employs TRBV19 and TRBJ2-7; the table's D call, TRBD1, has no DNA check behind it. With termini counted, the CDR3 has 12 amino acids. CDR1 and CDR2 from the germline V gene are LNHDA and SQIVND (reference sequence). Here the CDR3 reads CASSTPGQSPVL.

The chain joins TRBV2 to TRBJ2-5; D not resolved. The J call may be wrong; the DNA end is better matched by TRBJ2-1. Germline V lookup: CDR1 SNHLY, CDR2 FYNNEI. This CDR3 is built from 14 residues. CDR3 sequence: CASSEGLDINEQFF. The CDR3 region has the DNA TGTGCCAGCAGTGAAGGGCTAGATATCAATGAGCAGTTCTTC.